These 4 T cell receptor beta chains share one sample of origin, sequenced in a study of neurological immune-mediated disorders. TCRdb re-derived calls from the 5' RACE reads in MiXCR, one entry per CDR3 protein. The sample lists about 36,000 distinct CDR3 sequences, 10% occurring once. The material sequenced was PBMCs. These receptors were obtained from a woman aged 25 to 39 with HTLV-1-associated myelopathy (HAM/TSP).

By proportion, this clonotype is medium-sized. This CDR3 is CAISRPGGNPTDTQYF. CDR3 DNA sequence: TGTGCCATCAGTCGTCCAGGGGGCAACCCCACAGATACGCAGTATTTT. The gene calls are TRBV10-3 and TRBJ2-3; 8 bases fit TRBD1. There are 16 residues in the CDR3. From germline, CDR1 is ENHRY and CDR2 SYGVKD. With 5 bases clipped from V and 2 bases from J, the junction kept 9 bases outside the gene matches.

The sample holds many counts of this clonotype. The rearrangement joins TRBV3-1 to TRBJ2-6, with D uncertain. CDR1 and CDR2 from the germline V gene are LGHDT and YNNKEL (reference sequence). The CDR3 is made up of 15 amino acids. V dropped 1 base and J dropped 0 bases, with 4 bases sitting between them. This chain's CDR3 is CASSQGDSGANVLTF. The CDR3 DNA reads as TGTGCCAGCAGCCAAGGGGACTCTGGGGCCAACGTCCTGACTTTC.

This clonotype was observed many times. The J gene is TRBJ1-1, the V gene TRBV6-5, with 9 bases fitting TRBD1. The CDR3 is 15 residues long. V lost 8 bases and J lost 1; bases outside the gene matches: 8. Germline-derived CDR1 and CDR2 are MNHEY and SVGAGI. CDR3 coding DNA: TGTGCCAGCGCGAGACAGGGGGGATCGAACACTGAAGCTTTCTTT. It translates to CASARQGGSNTEAFF.

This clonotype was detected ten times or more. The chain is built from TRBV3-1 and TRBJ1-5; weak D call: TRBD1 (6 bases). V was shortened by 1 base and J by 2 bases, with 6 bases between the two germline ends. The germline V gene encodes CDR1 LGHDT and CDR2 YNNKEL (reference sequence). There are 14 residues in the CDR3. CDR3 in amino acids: CASSQAGGNQPQHF. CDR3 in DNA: TGTGCCAGCAGCCAAGCAGGGGGCAATCAGCCCCAGCATTTT.